This T cell receptor (beta chain) was sequenced for a study of blood T cell repertoires in COVID-19. Study-level information: Samples came from the United States, Italy and Spain, spanning acute and convalescent COVID-19. PBMCs, B-cell-depleted T cells, or T cells were the source of the cDNA or gDNA that made up the material.

Trimming at V came to 1 base and at J to 4 bases, leaving 7 bases not matched to a gene. Germline assignment: CDR1 LGHDT and CDR2 YNNKEL (reference sequence). The CDR3 covers 16 residues. Original processing notes: From reference gene primer amplification, estimates of nucleated cell counts were derived. Sequencing was performed with immunoSEQ multiplex PCR; in TCRdb, only in-frame clones are kept and a portion is missing. Clone size and V and J calls were adopted from that table, with D and trimming inferred from the DNA. Seen here are 90,000 to 120,000 clones, approximately 83% observed once, and the top ten hold about 3.6%.

This chain links TRBV3-1 (or the pseudogene TRBV3-2) with TRBJ1-1; 9 bases are a match to TRBD1. The sample was peripheral blood. The clonotype comes from a woman of 80 years or more with active or convalescent COVID-19. The CDR3 coding sequence is TGTGCCAGCAGCCAAGGCGGGACAGGGCTGGGCACTGAAGCTTTCTTT. It encodes CASSQGGTGLGTEAFF.